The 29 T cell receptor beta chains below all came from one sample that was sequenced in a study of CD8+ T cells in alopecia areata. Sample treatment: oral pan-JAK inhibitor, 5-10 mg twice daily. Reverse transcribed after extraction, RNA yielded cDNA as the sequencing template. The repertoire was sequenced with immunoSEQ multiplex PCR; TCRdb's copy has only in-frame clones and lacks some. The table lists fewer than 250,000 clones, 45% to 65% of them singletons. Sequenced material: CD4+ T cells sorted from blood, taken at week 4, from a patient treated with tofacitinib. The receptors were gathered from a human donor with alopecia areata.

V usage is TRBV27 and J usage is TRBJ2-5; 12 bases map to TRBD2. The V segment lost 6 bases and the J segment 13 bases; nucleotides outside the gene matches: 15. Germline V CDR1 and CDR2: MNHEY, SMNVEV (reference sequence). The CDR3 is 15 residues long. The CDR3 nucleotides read TGTGCCAGCAGCGGGGGGACAGGACTAGCGGGACCCTGGTACTTC. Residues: CASSGGTGLAGPWYF.

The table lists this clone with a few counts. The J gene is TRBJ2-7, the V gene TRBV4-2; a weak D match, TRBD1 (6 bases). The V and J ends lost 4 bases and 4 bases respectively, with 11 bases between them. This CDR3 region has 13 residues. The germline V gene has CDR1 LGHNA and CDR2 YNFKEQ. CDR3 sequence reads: CASSLGQPYEQYF. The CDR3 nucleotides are TGTGCCAGCAGCCTGGGACAACCATACGAGCAGTACTTC.

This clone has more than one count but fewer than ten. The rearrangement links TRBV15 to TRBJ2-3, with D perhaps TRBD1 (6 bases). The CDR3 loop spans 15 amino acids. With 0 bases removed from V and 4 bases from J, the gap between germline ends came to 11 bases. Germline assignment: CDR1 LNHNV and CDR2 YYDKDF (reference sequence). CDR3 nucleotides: TGTGCCACCAGCAGAGATAGCAGGGGCCCAGATACGCAGTATTTT. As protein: CATSRDSRGPDTQYF.

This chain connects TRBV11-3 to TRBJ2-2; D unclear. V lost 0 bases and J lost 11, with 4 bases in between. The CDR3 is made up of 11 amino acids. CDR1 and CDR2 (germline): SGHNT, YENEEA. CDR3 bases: TGTGCCAGCAGCTTAGAGGGAGAGCTGTTTTTT. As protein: CASSLEGELFF.

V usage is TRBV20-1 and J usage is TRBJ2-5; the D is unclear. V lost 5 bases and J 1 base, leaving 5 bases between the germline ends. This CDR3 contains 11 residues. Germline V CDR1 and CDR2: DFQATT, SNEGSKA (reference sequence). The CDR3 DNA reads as TGCAGTGCTCCCGGCCAAGAGACCCAGTACTTC. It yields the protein CSAPGQETQYF.

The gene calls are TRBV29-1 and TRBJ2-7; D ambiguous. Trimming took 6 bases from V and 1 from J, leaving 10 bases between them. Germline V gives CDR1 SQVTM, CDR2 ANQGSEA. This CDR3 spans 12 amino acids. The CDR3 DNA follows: TGCAGCGTACGGCTAACTTCCTACGAGCAGTACTTC. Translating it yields CSVRLTSYEQYF.

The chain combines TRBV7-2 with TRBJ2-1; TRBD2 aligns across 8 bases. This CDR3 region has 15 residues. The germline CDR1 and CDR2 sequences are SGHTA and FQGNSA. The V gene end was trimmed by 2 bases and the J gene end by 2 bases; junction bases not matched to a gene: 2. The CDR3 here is CASSLRREAYNEQFF. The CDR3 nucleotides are TGTGCCAGCAGCTTAAGGCGGGAGGCCTACAATGAGCAGTTCTTC.

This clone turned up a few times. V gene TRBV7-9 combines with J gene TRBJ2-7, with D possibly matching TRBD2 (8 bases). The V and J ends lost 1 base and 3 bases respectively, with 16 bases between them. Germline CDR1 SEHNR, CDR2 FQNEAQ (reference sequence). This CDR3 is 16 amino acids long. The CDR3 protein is CASSLEGASGYYEQYF. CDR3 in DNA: TGTGCCAGCAGCTTAGAGGGGGCTAGCGGGTACTACGAGCAGTACTTC.

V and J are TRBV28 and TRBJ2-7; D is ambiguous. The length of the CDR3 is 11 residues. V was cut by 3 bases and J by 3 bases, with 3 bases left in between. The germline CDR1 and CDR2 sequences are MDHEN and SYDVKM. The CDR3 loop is CASSFLYEQYF. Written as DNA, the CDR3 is TGTGCCAGCAGTTTTCTCTACGAGCAGTACTTC.

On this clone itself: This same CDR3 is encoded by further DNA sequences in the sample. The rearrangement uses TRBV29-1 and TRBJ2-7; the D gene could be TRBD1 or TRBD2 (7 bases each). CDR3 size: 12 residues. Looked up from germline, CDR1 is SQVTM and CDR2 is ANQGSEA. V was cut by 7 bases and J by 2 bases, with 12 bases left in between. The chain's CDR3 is CSARGGPYEQYF. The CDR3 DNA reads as TGCAGCGCCAGGGGGGGTCCCTACGAGCAGTACTTC.

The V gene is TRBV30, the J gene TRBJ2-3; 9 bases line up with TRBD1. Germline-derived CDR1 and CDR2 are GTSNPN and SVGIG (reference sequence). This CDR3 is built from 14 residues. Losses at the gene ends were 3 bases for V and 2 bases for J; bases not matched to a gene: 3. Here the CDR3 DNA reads TGTGCCTGGAGAGGACAGGGGTCCACAGATACGCAGTATTTT. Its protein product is CAWRGQGSTDTQYF.

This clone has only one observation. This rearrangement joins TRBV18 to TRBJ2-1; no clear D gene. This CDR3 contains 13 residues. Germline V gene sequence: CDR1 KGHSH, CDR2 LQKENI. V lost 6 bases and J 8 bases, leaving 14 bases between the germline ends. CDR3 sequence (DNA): TGTGCCAGCTCTCCCTCCTATGGGGATGAGCAGTTCTTC. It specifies CASSPSYGDEQFF.

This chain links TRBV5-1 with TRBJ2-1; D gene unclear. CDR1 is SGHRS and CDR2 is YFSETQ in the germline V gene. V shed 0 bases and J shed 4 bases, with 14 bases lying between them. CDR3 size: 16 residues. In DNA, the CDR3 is TGCGCCAGCAGCTTGGCCCCTCAAGAAGGATACAATGAGCAGTTCTTC. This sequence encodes CASSLAPQEGYNEQFF.

The CDR3 region is CASSEAGFYGYTF. The CDR3 DNA reads as TGTGCCAGCAGTGAAGCGGGTTTCTATGGCTACACCTTC. V is TRBV6-1 and J is TRBJ1-2; D gene ambiguous. V lost 0 bases and J 4 bases, leaving 6 bases between the germline ends. Germline V CDR1 and CDR2: MNHNS, SASEGT. The CDR3 is 13 residues long.

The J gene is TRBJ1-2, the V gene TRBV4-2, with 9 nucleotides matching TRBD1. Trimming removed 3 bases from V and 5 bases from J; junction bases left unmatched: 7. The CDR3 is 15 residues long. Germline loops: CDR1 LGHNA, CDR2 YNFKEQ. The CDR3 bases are TGTGCCAGCAGCCAGGGGGGACAGGGCCAGTATGGCTACACCTTC. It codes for CASSQGGQGQYGYTF.

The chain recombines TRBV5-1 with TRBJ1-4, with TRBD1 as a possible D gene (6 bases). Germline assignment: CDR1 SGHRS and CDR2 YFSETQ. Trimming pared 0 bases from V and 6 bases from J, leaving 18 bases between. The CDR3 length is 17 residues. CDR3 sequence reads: CASSLEGVTSFYEKLFF. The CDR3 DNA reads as TGCGCCAGCAGCTTGGAGGGGGTCACCAGTTTCTATGAAAAACTGTTTTTT.

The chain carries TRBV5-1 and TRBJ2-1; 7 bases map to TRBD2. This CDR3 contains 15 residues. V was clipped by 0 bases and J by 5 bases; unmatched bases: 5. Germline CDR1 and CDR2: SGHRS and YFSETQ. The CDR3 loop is CASSLVAGANNEQFF. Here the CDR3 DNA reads TGCGCCAGCAGCTTGGTTGCGGGAGCTAACAATGAGCAGTTCTTC.

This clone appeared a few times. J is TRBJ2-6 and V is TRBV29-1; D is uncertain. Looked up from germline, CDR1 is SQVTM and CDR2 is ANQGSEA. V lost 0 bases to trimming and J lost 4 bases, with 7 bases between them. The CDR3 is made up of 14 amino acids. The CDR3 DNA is TGCAGCGTTGAAGAGAGATTCGGGGCCAACGTCCTGACTTTC. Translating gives CSVEERFGANVLTF.

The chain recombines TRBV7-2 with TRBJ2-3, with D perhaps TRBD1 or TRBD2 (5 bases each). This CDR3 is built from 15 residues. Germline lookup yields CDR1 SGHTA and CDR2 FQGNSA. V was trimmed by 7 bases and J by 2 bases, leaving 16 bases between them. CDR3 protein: CASTLSGGPTDTQYF. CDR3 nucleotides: TGTGCCAGCACTCTAAGTGGGGGTCCCACAGATACGCAGTATTTT.

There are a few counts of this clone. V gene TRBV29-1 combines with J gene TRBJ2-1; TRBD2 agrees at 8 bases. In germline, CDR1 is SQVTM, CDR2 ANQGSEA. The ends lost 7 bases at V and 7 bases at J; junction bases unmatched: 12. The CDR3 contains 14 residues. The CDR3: CSAVLAVGGNEQFF. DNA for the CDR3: TGCAGCGCCGTACTAGCGGTCGGGGGGAATGAGCAGTTCTTC.

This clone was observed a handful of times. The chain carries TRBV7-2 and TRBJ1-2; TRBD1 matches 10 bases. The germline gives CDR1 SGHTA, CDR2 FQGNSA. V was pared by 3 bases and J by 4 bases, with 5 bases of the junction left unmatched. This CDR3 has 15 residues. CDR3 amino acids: CASSFDRGPGYGYTF. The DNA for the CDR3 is TGTGCCAGCAGCTTTGACAGGGGGCCCGGCTATGGCTACACCTTC.

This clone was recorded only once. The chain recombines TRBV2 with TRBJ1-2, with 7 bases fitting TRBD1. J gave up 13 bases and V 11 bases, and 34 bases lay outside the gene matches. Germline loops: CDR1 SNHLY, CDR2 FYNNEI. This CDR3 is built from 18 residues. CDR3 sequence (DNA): TGTGCCTCACGACCGGGATCGCTCGCTGACCTTGGAGGGGACAGTTGCACCTTC. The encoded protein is CASRPGSLADLGGDSCTF.

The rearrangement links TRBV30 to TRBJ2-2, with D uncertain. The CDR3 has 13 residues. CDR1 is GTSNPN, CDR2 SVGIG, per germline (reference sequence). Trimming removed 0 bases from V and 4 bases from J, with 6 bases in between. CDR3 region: CAWSVYGTGELFF. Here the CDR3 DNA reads TGTGCCTGGAGTGTATACGGCACCGGGGAGCTGTTTTTT.

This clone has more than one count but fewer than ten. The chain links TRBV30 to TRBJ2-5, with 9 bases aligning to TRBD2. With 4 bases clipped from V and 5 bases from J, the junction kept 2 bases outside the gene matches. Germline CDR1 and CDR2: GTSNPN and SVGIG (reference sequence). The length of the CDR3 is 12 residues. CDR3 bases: TGTGCCTGGATTAGCGGGAGTGAGACCCAGTACTTC. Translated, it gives CAWISGSETQYF. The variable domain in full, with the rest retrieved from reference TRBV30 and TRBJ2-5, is SQTIHQWPATLVQPVGSPLSLECTVEGTSNPNLYWYRQAAGRGLQLLFYSVGIGQISSEVPQNLSASRPQDRQFILSSKKLLLSDSGFYLCAWISGSETQYFGPGTRLLVL.

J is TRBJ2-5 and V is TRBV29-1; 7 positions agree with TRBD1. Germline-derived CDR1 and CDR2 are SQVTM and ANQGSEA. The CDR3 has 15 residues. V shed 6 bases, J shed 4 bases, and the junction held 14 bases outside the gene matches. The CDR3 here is CSVASVTGLGETQYF. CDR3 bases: TGCAGCGTCGCCTCGGTGACAGGGTTGGGAGAGACCCAGTACTTC.

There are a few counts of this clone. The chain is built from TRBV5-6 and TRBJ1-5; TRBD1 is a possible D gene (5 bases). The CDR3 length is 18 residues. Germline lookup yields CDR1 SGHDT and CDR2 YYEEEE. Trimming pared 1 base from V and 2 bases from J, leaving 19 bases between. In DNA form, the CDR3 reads TGTGCCAGCAGCTTGATGGGGACCGGTGACAGACGCAATCAGCCCCAGCATTTT. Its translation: CASSLMGTGDRRNQPQHF.

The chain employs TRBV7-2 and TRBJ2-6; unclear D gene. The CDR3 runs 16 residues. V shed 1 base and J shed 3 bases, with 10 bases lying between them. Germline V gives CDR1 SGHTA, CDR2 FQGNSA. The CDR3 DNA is TGTGCCAGCAGCTTAGTTGTGGCAGTTGGGGCCAACGTCCTGACTTTC. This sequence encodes CASSLVVAVGANVLTF.

In DNA form, the CDR3 reads TGTGCCATCAGGACACACGGGACTAGCGGTTACGAGCAGTACTTC. It codes for CAIRTHGTSGYEQYF. The rearrangement joins TRBV10-3 to TRBJ2-7, with 11 positions matching TRBD2. V lost 6 bases and J lost 4; bases outside the gene matches: 8. CDR3 size: 15 residues. Germline V gene lookup returns CDR1 ENHRY and CDR2 SYGVKD.

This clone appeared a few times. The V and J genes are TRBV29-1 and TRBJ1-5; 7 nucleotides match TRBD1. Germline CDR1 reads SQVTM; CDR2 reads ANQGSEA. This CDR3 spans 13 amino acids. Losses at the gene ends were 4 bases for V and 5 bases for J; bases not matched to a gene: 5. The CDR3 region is CSVATGRDQPQHF. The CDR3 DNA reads TGCAGCGTTGCGACAGGGCGAGATCAGCCCCAGCATTTT.